This TCR beta chain was identified in a study of cytomegalovirus exposure and HLA in healthy donors. Study background: When 300 to 500 donors were genotyped, roughly 82% of them were found to fall in the Caucasian-associated ancestry cluster.

Both 60 Vbeta primers and 13 Jbeta primers went into the PCR. Sequencing was performed with immunoSEQ multiplex PCR; in TCRdb, only in-frame clones are kept and a portion is missing. Altogether 90,000 or so clones are present, just under 80% being singletons, with the ten largest covering 2.5% to 4%. The study's findings and limits: In a later analysis, DRB1 alleles had the most associated TCRs; HLA-C alleles the fewest.

In the case of this clone: The antigen is unknown. Germline is not matched at one junction end, which may reflect a read error.

The CDR3 runs 13 residues. Germline V gene lookup returns CDR1 SGDLS and CDR2 YYNGEE. The chain employs TRBV9 and TRBJ1-1; 7 bases line up with TRBD1. The material sequenced was PBMCs. The clonotype comes from a middle-aged woman in good health and CMV-seronegative. CDR3 nucleotide sequence: TGTGCCGGCAGCGTCGACAGGGAGGCTGAAGCTTTCTTT. This sequence encodes CAGSVDREAEAFF.